This T cell receptor beta chain was captured in a study of blood T cell repertoires in COVID-19 (dated by TCRdb to the early 2020s). General notes on the study: The collaborator samples originated in the United States, Italy and Spain and spanned the acute and convalescent phases of COVID-19. The material from the prospective study consisted of cDNA or gDNA derived from T cells, B-cell-depleted T cells, or PBMCs. Subjects who had been exposed to COVID-19, were actively infected with it, or had recovered from it provided the deeply sampled blood TCRbeta repertoires that made up the dataset. The repertoires were released in a freely available public database intended as a resource for research on the immune response to SARS-CoV-2. Samples were obtained from the ongoing ImmuneRACE study (first 160 participants) and from roughly 1,300 subjects provided by 6 global collaborators. Sample metadata almost always included a de-identified subject ID, COVID-19 status, age in years and sex. HLA class I and class II types, where available, came from metadata supplied by the sample provider rather than from assay-based typing.

The CDR1 and CDR2 encoded by the germline V gene are LGHNA and YSLEER. Trimming accounts for 3 bases at V and 5 bases at J, while the number of junction bases matched to no gene is 15. The CDR3 runs 18 amino acids, cysteine and phenylalanine included. CDR3 DNA only is kept here, 54 bases in frame from base 1. TCRbeta CDR3 regions were amplified from genomic DNA by means of the immunoSEQ Assay, a bias-controlled multiplex PCR. Turning to the authors' computational methods: The number of nucleated cells in each sample was estimated by amplification of reference gene primers within the assay. Sequence reads were collapsed and filtered to measure the absolute abundance of every unique TCRbeta CDR3 rearrangement. Productive Simpson clonality was computed per sample as the square root of Simpson's diversity index over productive rearrangements. The table comes from immuneACCESS by way of TCRdb, which keeps in-frame sequences with V and J called. Part of the clones is missing from these tables; in studies checked, under half for an unresolved V gene and the rest for unknown reasons. V and J calls and clone size are as listed in that table; D and trimming were resolved from the DNA. Recorded for this sample are around 200,000 clones; 87% of them occurred a single time. In total, the top ten clones hold around 10% of the sample.

Enrolling through a virtual design, the prospective study's participants ranged in age from roughly 18 to 100 years and lived across around 25 United States geographic areas. In the prospective study, participants were assigned to cohorts based on the clinical history participants reported in a screening survey and a study questionnaire. Each participant in the prospective study had whole blood, serum and a nasopharyngeal or oropharyngeal swab collected by mobile phlebotomists. Over a roughly 2-month period, participants in the prospective study had the option of providing additional blood draws and questionnaires. Prospective study blood samples were shipped either frozen or at room temperature before DNA extraction. Here is what the overall study found, with its caveats: Clinical and demographic metadata were provided uncurated, with the amount varying by source and participant.

Notes on this clone: Which antigen it targets is not known. No clone much larger than this one lies a single base away; base qualities are absent.

The clonotype comes from a man aged 18-30 years with acute COVID-19. Recombination linked TRBV4-3 to TRBJ2-2; the central 7 bases match TRBD1. What was sequenced was PBMCs or T cells enriched from blood (not recorded which). CDR3 protein: CASSQGTEGVVGTGELFF. The sequence in DNA is TGCGCCAGCAGCCAGGGGACAGAAGGGGTGGTGGGAACCGGGGAGCTGTTTTTT.